The T cell receptor (beta chain) described here comes from a study of CD4 T cells in relation to SARS-CoV-2 and coronaviruses (dated by TCRdb to about 2021). The study in broad terms: Shared crossreactive spike epitopes were mapped to their HLA restriction using patient-derived lymphoblastoid cell lines. At the level of individual TCR clonotypes, the study evaluated whether memory CD4+ T cells crossreact between the spike proteins of SARS-CoV-2 and those of common cold coronaviruses. The Adaptive Biotechnologies TCR-sequencing kit was used to sequence samples from three pre-COVID donors and the naive versus memory experiments, whereas other data were Illumina-based. For other donors in the study, expansion assays were sequenced with a different, Illumina-based TCR-beta assay. General conclusions and limits of the study: Memory CD4+ clonotypes crossrecognizing SARS-CoV-2 and at least one common cold coronavirus spike were found in about 61% of donors. Significantly weaker SARS-CoV-2-driven expansion was shown by crossreactive clones than by monoreactive clones, consistent with antigenic imprinting. The study was limited by small numbers of patients and tested TCRs. Because no donor provided both pre-pandemic and post-infection samples, tracing the source of pre-existing responses was limited. Crossreactivity analysis was centred on spike protein, so crossreactivity against other viral proteins was not assessed. Naive versus memory sequencing indicated the assay detects memory recall responses rather than primary responses primed during culture.

CD4+ T cells from unexposed donors were collected before the COVID-19 pandemic (2011-2018). Naive and memory CD4+ T cells were separated from cryopreserved PBMCs by CD4 enrichment followed by EasySep naive CD4+ T cell enrichment. Leukapheresis product for the unexposed donors was bought commercially. Ficoll-Paque PLUS gradient centrifugation was used to isolate PBMCs from either whole blood or leukapheresis product. PBMCs were either used fresh in the expansion assay or cryopreserved at -140 degrees C. The QIAamp Micro DNA Kit was used to extract genomic DNA from the CD4+ T cells. About this clone itself: No cognate antigen has been identified for it. One base away there is no much larger clone; base qualities are not given.

CDR1 and CDR2 (MDHEN, SYDVKM) derive from the germline V gene. The CDR3 starts with the cysteine, ends with the phenylalanine, and has 13 residues. Only CDR3 DNA remains: 39 bases, in frame from the first base. Ends trimmed: V by 5 bases, J by 5 bases; bases unmatched to a gene: 5. Deep-resolution immunoSEQ TCR-beta sequencing was performed on DNA from uncultured naive and memory CD4+ T cells. The study's processing was this. Preprocessing removed nonproductive sequences and CDR3s not starting with C, not ending with F or W, or shorter than 7 amino acids. Cultured and uncultured naive and memory CD4+ repertoires were searched for previously identified spike- and CEF-reactive CDR3s. After three terminal residues were trimmed from each end, CDR3 homology was quantified as pairwise Levenshtein distance using the stringdist R package. Imported from immuneACCESS, the table was reduced by TCRdb to in-frame sequences with V and J called. These copies leave out some clones; in studies compared against another copy, an unresolved V gene accounts for under half, and the cause of the remainder is not known. V, J and clone size are taken as reported in that table, and D and trimming were inferred from the DNA itself. The sample table shows around 69,000 clones, and roughly 93% are seen once. The ten most abundant clones make up around 0.15% of the sample.

Sequences were obtained from naive CD4+ T cells from PBMCs. This sample's cell subset or site label indicates: naive CD4+ T cells isolated by negative enrichment. The clonotype originates from a human donor in good health. The chain joins TRBV28 to TRBJ2-5, with 7 junctional bases fitting TRBD1. CDR3 loop: CASSPGTVETQYF. At the DNA level, the sequence is TGTGCCAGCAGTCCCGGGACAGTGGAGACCCAGTACTTC. The CDR3, completed at both ends by the reference TRBV28 and TRBJ2-5 genes, gives the full variable domain DVKVTQSSRYLVKRTGEKVFLECVQDMDHENMFWYRQDPGLGLRLIYFSYDVKMKEKGDIPEGYSVSREKKERFSLILESASTNQTSMYLCASSPGTVETQYFGPGTRLLVL.